This entry features one T cell receptor (beta chain) sequence. Its antigen is as yet unknown. The data are from a study of cytomegalovirus exposure and HLA in healthy donors. The PCR had 60 Vbeta and 13 Jbeta primers. The table came from immunoSEQ multiplex PCR; TCRdb's copy has only in-frame clones and leaves some out. The data hold 65,000 to 95,000 clones, with around 80% observed a single time. Study results and caveats: Some V segments (TRBV6-2 and TRBV6-3 among them) were excluded as indistinguishable.

Germline CDR1 reads MNHNY; CDR2 reads SVGAGI (reference sequence). V lost 3 bases and J lost 4; bases outside the gene matches: 4. The CDR3 length is 15 residues. The sequence was obtained from a male donor in good health and CMV-seropositive. The sequenced material came from PBMCs. The V gene is TRBV6-6, the J gene TRBJ1-3, with 9 bases fitting TRBD1. The DNA for the CDR3 is TGTGCCAGCAGTTATCTCGGGACAGGGGGAAACACCATATATTTT. Translated: CASSYLGTGGNTIYF.